The present T cell receptor beta chain was sequenced within a study of cytomegalovirus exposure and HLA in healthy donors. Background on the study: As an earlier analysis found, some 180 million T cells yielded over 95 million unique TCR beta sequences.

This clone occurred once. Its antigen is not identified. V lost 3 bases to trimming and J lost 2 bases; unmatched junction nucleotides: 5. Per germline, CDR1 KGHSH and CDR2 LQKENI. CDR3 length: 15 amino acids. PCR amplification relied on 60 Vbeta primers (plus 13 Jbeta primers). Sequencing was performed with immunoSEQ multiplex PCR; in TCRdb, only in-frame clones are kept and a portion is missing. The sample yields 170,000 or so clones, over 60% seen once. The study's findings and limits: Later findings reportedly placed an Asian-associated ancestry cluster below the approximately 650-donor mean for N-insertions.

The source material was PBMCs. V gene TRBV18 combines with J gene TRBJ2-7; 9 bases line up with TRBD1. The origin of this receptor is a woman in her twenties or thirties in good health and CMV-seronegative. The CDR3 loop is CASSPITGGTYEQYF. Written as DNA, the CDR3 is TGTGCCAGCTCACCTATCACAGGGGGCACCTACGAGCAGTACTTC.